This T cell receptor (beta chain) was obtained from a study of cytomegalovirus exposure and HLA in healthy donors. The study's findings and limits: Reportedly, a later analysis found an Asian-associated ancestry cluster had fewer N-insertions than the roughly 700-donor mean.

Amplification used 60 Vbeta primers and 13 Jbeta primers. Data came from immunoSEQ multiplex PCR; TCRdb stores just in-frame clones and leaves some out. Of some 150,000 clones in the sample, around 80% were seen once. Concerning this clone itself: As yet, its antigen is unknown.

The sequence was obtained from a woman aged 25 to 39 in good health and CMV-seronegative. Specimen: PBMCs.

In DNA, the CDR3 is TGTGCCAGCAGCCGCCGGACTAGCGGGGGCACAGATACGCAGTATTTT. This gives the protein CASSRRTSGGTDTQYF. The chain has TRBV9 and TRBJ2-3, with 12 bases fitting TRBD2. Germline V lookup: CDR1 SGDLS, CDR2 YYNGEE. CDR3 size: 16 residues. V dropped 4 bases and J dropped 1; count of bases not matched to a gene: 4.